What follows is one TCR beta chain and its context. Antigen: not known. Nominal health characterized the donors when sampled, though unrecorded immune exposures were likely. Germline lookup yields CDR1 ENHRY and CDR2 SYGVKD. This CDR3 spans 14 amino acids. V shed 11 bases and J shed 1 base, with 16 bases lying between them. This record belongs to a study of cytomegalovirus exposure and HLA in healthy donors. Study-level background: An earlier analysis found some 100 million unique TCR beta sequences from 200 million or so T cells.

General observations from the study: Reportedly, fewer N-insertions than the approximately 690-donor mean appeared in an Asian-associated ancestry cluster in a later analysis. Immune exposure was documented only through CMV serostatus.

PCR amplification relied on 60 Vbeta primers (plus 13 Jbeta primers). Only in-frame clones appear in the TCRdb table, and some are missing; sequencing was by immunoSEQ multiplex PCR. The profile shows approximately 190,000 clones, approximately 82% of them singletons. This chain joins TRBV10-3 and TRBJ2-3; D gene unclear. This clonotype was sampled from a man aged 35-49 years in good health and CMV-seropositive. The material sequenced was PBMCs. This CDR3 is CAVQLSLGTDTQYF. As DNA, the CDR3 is TGTGCCGTACAGCTTTCGTTGGGCACAGATACGCAGTATTTT.